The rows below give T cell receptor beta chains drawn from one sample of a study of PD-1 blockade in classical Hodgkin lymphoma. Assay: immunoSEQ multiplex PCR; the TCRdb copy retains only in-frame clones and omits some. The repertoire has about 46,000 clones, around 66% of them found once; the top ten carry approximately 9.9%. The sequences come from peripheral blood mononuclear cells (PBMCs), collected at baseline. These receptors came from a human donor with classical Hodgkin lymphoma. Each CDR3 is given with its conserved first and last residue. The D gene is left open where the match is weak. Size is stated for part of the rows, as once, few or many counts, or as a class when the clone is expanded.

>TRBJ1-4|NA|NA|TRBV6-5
CASSSARAGEKLFF
TGTGCCAGCAGTTCGGCCCGGGCAGGGGAAAAACTGTTTTTT
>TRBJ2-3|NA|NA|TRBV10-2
CASSEADTQYF
TGCGCCAGCAGTGAGGCAGATACGCAGTATTTT
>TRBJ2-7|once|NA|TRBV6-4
CAPRRGSHEQYF
TGTGCCCCCCGAAGGGGGTCCCACGAGCAGTACTTC
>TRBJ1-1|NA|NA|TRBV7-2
CASSRRQETEAFF
TGTGCCAGCAGCCGCCGACAGGAGACTGAAGCTTTCTTT
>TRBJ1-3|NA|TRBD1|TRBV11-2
CASSLGPRGQGNTIYF
TGTGCCAGCAGCTTAGGCCCCAGGGGGCAAGGAAACACCATATATTTT
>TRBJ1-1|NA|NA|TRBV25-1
CASTSLTGSTEAFF
TGTGCCAGCACTTCCCTCACAGGGAGCACTGAAGCTTTCTTT
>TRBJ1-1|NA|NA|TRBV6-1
CASSEFWGQAEAFF
TGTGCCAGCAGTGAATTTTGGGGTCAGGCTGAAGCTTTCTTT
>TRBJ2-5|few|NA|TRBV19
CASSIFYGRKETQYF
TGTGCCAGTAGTATATTCTACGGACGTAAAGAGACCCAGTACTTC
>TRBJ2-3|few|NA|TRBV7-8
CASSLVGGMGTDTQYF
TGTGCCAGCAGCTTAGTGGGGGGTATGGGCACAGATACGCAGTATTTT
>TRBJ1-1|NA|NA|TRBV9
CASSVDGRGPEAFF
TGTGCCAGCAGCGTAGACGGACGGGGACCCGAAGCTTTCTTT
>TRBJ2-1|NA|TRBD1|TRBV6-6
CASSYETGAPREQFF
TGTGCCAGCAGTTATGAGACAGGGGCCCCTAGGGAGCAGTTCTTC
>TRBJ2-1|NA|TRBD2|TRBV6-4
CASSPGLAGEKQFF
TGTGCCAGCAGTCCGGGACTAGCGGGAGAAAAGCAGTTCTTC
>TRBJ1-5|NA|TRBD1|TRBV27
CASSSQGGFGNQPQHF
TGTGCCAGCAGTTCTCAGGGGGGGTTTGGCAATCAGCCCCAGCATTTT
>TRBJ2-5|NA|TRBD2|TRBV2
CASSGGLAGGGETQYF
TGTGCCAGCAGTGGGGGACTAGCGGGAGGAGGAGAGACCCAGTACTTC
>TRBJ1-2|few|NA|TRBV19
CASRIGVPYGYTF
TGTGCCAGTAGAATCGGGGTTCCGTATGGCTACACCTTC
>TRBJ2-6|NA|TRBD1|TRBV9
CASSVGDRGLGANVLTF
TGTGCCAGCAGCGTAGGGGACAGGGGGCTCGGGGCCAACGTCCTGACTTTC
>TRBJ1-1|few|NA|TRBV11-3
CASSLEGARTEAFF
TGTGCCAGCAGCTTAGAGGGGGCGAGGACTGAAGCTTTCTTT